Listed below are T cell receptor beta chains from one sample, sequenced in a study of OX40 agonist ivuxolimab in advanced cancers. The protocol was immunoSEQ multiplex PCR, while the TCRdb copy is restricted to in-frame clones and leaves out a portion. The sample holds 65,000 to 95,000 clones; 80% to 90% are singletons and the top ten take roughly 6%. Sequencing was performed on CD4+ or CD8+ T cells sorted from blood, taken in a trial of the OX40 agonist ivuxolimab. These receptors were collected from an adult with an advanced solid tumor such as melanoma, head and neck, liver or kidney cancer. Each CDR3 is given with its conserved first and last residue. Each record gives: clone size, D gene, V gene, J gene, CDR3 DNA, CDR3 protein. D genes are given only for firm matches. Expanded clones are given a class, and other clones once, few, many or no size at all.

-	TRBD2	TRBV29-1	TRBJ2-1	TGCAGCGTTCTACTAGTAGCGGGAGTCCGTAATGAGCAGTTCTTC	CSVLLVAGVRNEQFF
-	-	TRBV7-9	TRBJ2-5	TGTGCCAGCAGCTTAGAGATGTCAGGGGAACGAGCTGAGACCCAGTACTTC	CASSLEMSGERAETQYF
-	-	TRBV19	TRBJ1-5	TGTGCCAGTAGTATAGGACAGCTCAATCAGCCCCAGCATTTT	CASSIGQLNQPQHF
-	TRBD2	TRBV5-1	TRBJ2-1	TGCGCCAGTTCTCTAGCGGGAGGTCTTTCCTACAATGAGCAGTTCTTC	CASSLAGGLSYNEQFF
medium-sized	TRBD1	TRBV4-3	TRBJ2-7	TGCGCCAGCAGCCAAGGACAGGGTTCCTACGAGCAGTACTTC	CASSQGQGSYEQYF
-	TRBD1	TRBV7-9	TRBJ1-6	TGTGCCAGCAGCCTAGATGGACAGGGGGGGACACCCCTCCACTTT	CASSLDGQGGTPLHF
-	-	TRBV7-7	TRBJ2-3	TGTGCCAGCAGCCGAAGGGACGGAGATACGCAGTATTTT	CASSRRDGDTQYF
-	-	TRBV18	TRBJ1-6	TGTGCCAGCTCACCAAATCCAGCCGCCTATAATTCACCCCTCCACTTT	CASSPNPAAYNSPLHF
-	TRBD1	TRBV7-6	TRBJ1-1	TGTGCCAGCAGCTTAGAGGGGGACAGGGTCATCCGAGGCACTGAAGCTTTCTTT	CASSLEGDRVIRGTEAFF
-	TRBD2	TRBV7-9	TRBJ2-5	TGTGCCAGCAGCTTAAGACTAGCCGGAGAGACCCAGTACTTC	CASSLRLAGETQYF
-	-	TRBV5-4	TRBJ1-6	TGTGCCAGCAGCTTGGCCGAGGGTGGTAGCAATTCACCCCTCCACTTT	CASSLAEGGSNSPLHF
once	-	TRBV7-9	TRBJ2-3	TGTGCCAGCAGCTTGGCTAGCCCTGGCACAGATACGCAGTATTTT	CASSLASPGTDTQYF
-	TRBD1	TRBV27	TRBJ2-3	TGTGCCAGCAGTTCAAAACAGGGGGCAAGAGCAGATACGCAGTATTTT	CASSSKQGARADTQYF
-	TRBD2	TRBV27	TRBJ2-1	TGTGCCAGCAAACCCGGACTAGCGGGAGCTGAGCAGTTCTTC	CASKPGLAGAEQFF
-	TRBD1	TRBV5-1	TRBJ1-2	TGCGCCAGCAGCCCCCCGACAGGGACCTATGGCTACACCTTC	CASSPPTGTYGYTF
-	TRBD2	TRBV9	TRBJ2-5	TGTGCCAGCAGCGGACAGACTAGCGGGGGGGGTAGTGCCCAGTACTTC	CASSGQTSGGGSAQYF
-	TRBD1	TRBV6-1	TRBJ2-1	TGTGCCAGCAGTGCGGGGGACAGGGCTAGCTACAATGAGCAGTTCTTC	CASSAGDRASYNEQFF
-	-	TRBV6-5	TRBJ2-7	TGTGCCAGCAGCTACAGCTCCTACGAGCAGTACTTC	CASSYSSYEQYF
-	-	TRBV18	TRBJ2-1	TGTGCCAGCTCACCCCCAGACTGGACGAATGAGCAGTTCTTC	CASSPPDWTNEQFF
-	-	TRBV18	TRBJ1-4	TGTGCCAGCTCACCAAGGGGGTCCGGGAAGGAAAATGAAAAACTGTTTTTT	CASSPRGSGKENEKLFF
-	-	TRBV6-1	TRBJ2-7	TGTGCCAGCTCCTACGAGCAGTACTTC	CASSYEQYF
-	TRBD2	TRBV18	TRBJ2-7	TGTGCCAGCAGTAGCGGGGGCCCCTACGAGCAGTACTTC	CASSSGGPYEQYF
-	TRBD2	TRBV10-2	TRBJ2-7	TGCGCCAGCAGTTCCCGACTAGCGGGAGTTTCCTCCTACGAGCAGTACTTC	CASSSRLAGVSSYEQYF
-	-	TRBV6-1	TRBJ2-7	TGTGCCAGCAATATACAGGGCAGCTCCTACGAGCAGTACTTC	CASNIQGSSYEQYF
few	-	TRBV5-1	TRBJ1-2	TGCGCCAGCAGCTTTGACAGTGACTATGGCTACACCTTC	CASSFDSDYGYTF
once	TRBD1	TRBV11-2	TRBJ1-1	TGTGCCAGCAGTTTGAGGCGGACAGGTAACATGAACACTGAAGCTTTCTTT	CASSLRRTGNMNTEAFF
-	-	TRBV5-1	TRBJ2-7	TGCGCCAGCAGCTTGTTAGGGGGAGAGGGGCAGTACTTC	CASSLLGGEGQYF
-	TRBD2	TRBV9	TRBJ2-7	TGTGCCAGCAGCGTAGGCGGGGCGGGAGGACACGAGCAGTACTTC	CASSVGGAGGHEQYF
-	-	TRBV10-3	TRBJ2-1	TGTGCCATCACCAGGGGGGATCGAGCGGGGAATGAGCAGTTCTTC	CAITRGDRAGNEQFF
-	TRBD2	TRBV2	TRBJ2-3	TGTGCCAGCAGGGCGGGAGGTGCAGATACGCAGTATTTT	CASRAGGADTQYF
-	-	TRBV7-2	TRBJ2-7	TGTGCCAGCAGCTTAGTTATAGCGGACGGCTCCTACGAGCAGTACTTC	CASSLVIADGSYEQYF
few	-	TRBV30	TRBJ1-1	TGTGCCTGGGGGCCCGGGGGACGGAACACTGAAGCTTTCTTT	CAWGPGGRNTEAFF
-	-	TRBV7-2	TRBJ2-7	TGTGCCAGCAGCTTACGTAGGGTAGCCTACGAGCAGTACTTC	CASSLRRVAYEQYF
once	-	TRBV7-2	TRBJ1-2	TGTGCCAGCAGCCCTAATAGTCCTTTCGGCTACACCTTC	CASSPNSPFGYTF
-	-	TRBV5-4	TRBJ1-1	TGTGCCAGCAGTCCCCCGCGGGGGCGCTTAGGTACTGAAGCTTTCTTT	CASSPPRGRLGTEAFF
-	TRBD2	TRBV6-5	TRBJ2-7	TGTGCCAGCAGGGGAGGGGCTCTTTACGCTGAGCAGTACTTC	CASRGGALYAEQYF
-	-	TRBV13	TRBJ1-4	TGTGCCAGCAAGGGTACTAATGAAAAACTGTTTTTT	CASKGTNEKLFF
-	-	TRBV5-1	TRBJ2-3	TGCGCCAGCAGCTTGGGGGACGGGTCAGATACGCAGTATTTT	CASSLGDGSDTQYF
-	TRBD2	TRBV5-1	TRBJ2-7	TGCGCCGCAGCCCTAGCGGCCCGCGTTTACGAGCAGTACTTC	CAAALAARVYEQYF
-	TRBD1	TRBV7-9	TRBJ2-7	TGTGCCAGCAGCCCCGACAGGGGTCACGAGCAGTACTTC	CASSPDRGHEQYF
-	-	TRBV15	TRBJ2-1	TGTGCCACCAGCAGTCGACTAGGCAATGAGCAGTTCTTC	CATSSRLGNEQFF
-	-	TRBV2	TRBJ2-7	TGTGCCAGCAGTGTAGCAGATTCGTACGAGCAGTACTTC	CASSVADSYEQYF